Listed below are T cell receptor beta chains from one sample, sequenced in a study of T cell responses to AZD1222 COVID-19 vaccine. Sequencing was performed with immunoSEQ multiplex PCR; in TCRdb, only in-frame clones are kept and a portion is missing. The sample yields tens of thousands of clones, 65% to 80% seen once. Material: peripheral blood, obtained on day 0 of AZD1222 vaccination. These receptors all come from an adult in good health. Both conserved end residues are part of each CDR3. Fields, in order: J gene, clone size, D gene, V gene, CDR3 DNA, CDR3 protein. The D gene is left open where the match is weak. Clone size is not always given. Where it is, it says once, few, many or a class for expanded clones.

TRBJ2-3 . TRBD2 TRBV4-1 TGCGCCAGCAGCCTACTAGCGGGGGGGCCCACAGATACGCAGTATTTT CASSLLAGGPTDTQYF
TRBJ2-2 . TRBD1 TRBV7-2 TGTGCCAGTACGGACAGGTCAAACACCGGGGAGCTGTTTTTT CASTDRSNTGELFF
TRBJ2-5 . . TRBV7-9 TGTGCCAGCAGCTTAGAGGGGGAGGGGAGCTTTGGTGAGACCCAGTACTTC CASSLEGEGSFGETQYF
TRBJ2-1 . TRBD2 TRBV9 TGTGCCAGCAGCGTAGGTACAGCGGGGGCCCCTTACAATGAGCAGTTCTTC CASSVGTAGAPYNEQFF
TRBJ2-7 . . TRBV7-9 TGTGCCAGCAGCTTAGAAGGAGGACACTTCTACGAGCAGTACTTC CASSLEGGHFYEQYF
TRBJ1-2 . . TRBV12-3/TRBV12-4 TGTGCCAGCTCCGGGGGGCGAGGTTATGGCTACACCTTC CASSGGRGYGYTF
TRBJ1-2 . . TRBV6-6 TGTGCCAGCAGTTACCCCGTGGTACGGGATGGCTACACCTTC CASSYPVVRDGYTF
TRBJ2-2 . . TRBV7-2 TGTGCCAGCAGCCCATCGAGGGGCGGGGAGCTGTTTTTT CASSPSRGGELFF
TRBJ1-2 medium-sized . TRBV4-1 TGCGCCAGCAACCTAGAGGGTGAGGGAGCTAACTATGGCTACACCTTC CASNLEGEGANYGYTF
TRBJ2-5 once . TRBV11-2 TGTGCCAGCAGCCCAGGACAGCATACAGGGACCCAGTACTTC CASSPGQHTGTQYF
TRBJ1-5 few . TRBV4-1 TGCGCCAGCAGCGACCGGGTCCTTAGCAATCAGCCCCAGCATTTT CASSDRVLSNQPQHF
TRBJ2-4 once TRBD2 TRBV3-1/TRBV3-2 TGTGCCAGCAGCTCCAATGCAGGGAGGGAAAACATTCAGTACTTC CASSSNAGRENIQYF
TRBJ1-5 . . TRBV12-3/TRBV12-4 TGTGCCAGCAGTTTAGCGAGGGAGCCCCAGCATTTT CASSLAREPQHF
TRBJ2-7 many . TRBV10-3 TGTGCCATCAGTGAGTCGGGGGAATCCTCCTACGAGCAGTACTTC CAISESGESSYEQYF
TRBJ1-2 . . TRBV30 TGTGCCTGGAGTCCAGGGGATGGCTACACCTTC CAWSPGDGYTF
TRBJ1-5 many . TRBV7-9 TGTGCCAGCAGCTCTTTTGCCCGGGACGGAGAATCGGCCCAGCATTTT CASSSFARDGESAQHF
TRBJ1-4 . . TRBV5-1 TGCGCCAGCAGCTTGGAACCCTCCCCAGGGACGAGGCAAAAACTGTTTTTT CASSLEPSPGTRQKLFF
TRBJ1-6 . . TRBV11-2 TGTGCCAGCAGCCCCGGAAGGGATCCCTCCCTCGGCTATAATTCACCCCTCCACTTT CASSPGRDPSLGYNSPLHF
TRBJ1-2 . TRBD1 TRBV9 TGTGCCAGCAGCGTAGGTCCCGGGACAGCGAACTATGGCTACACCTTC CASSVGPGTANYGYTF
TRBJ1-1 . . TRBV7-2 TGTGCCAGCAGCGCCGACAGACCCCCCTTTGAAGCTTTCTTT CASSADRPPFEAFF
TRBJ1-2 . . TRBV18 TGTGCCAGCTCACCAGGGATTTCATATGGCTACACCTTC CASSPGISYGYTF
TRBJ2-7 . TRBD2 TRBV7-8 TGTGCCAGCAGCTCCGGACGGGGGGGAGGGTACGAGCAGTACTTC CASSSGRGGGYEQYF
TRBJ2-5 few TRBD1 TRBV14 TGTGCCAGCAGCCGGACAGGGGGGCAAGAGACCCAGTACTTC CASSRTGGQETQYF
TRBJ2-4 . TRBD2 TRBV28 TGTGCCAGCAGCCTGGGAGGGTCGGAAAACATTCAGTACTTC CASSLGGSENIQYF
TRBJ2-5 . TRBD2 TRBV19 TGTGCCAGTAGCCTAGGACAGCGGGGGGGCGGAGAGACCCAGTACTTC CASSLGQRGGGETQYF
TRBJ1-2 few TRBD1 TRBV6-5 TGTGCCAGCAGTTATACAGGGGCGTCGATGGGCTACACCTTC CASSYTGASMGYTF
TRBJ1-2 . . TRBV27 TGTGCCACCCTGGACAGCTATGGCTACACCTTC CATLDSYGYTF
TRBJ1-4 . TRBD1 TRBV5-1 TGCGCCAGCAGCTTGTTTGGGACAGAAGGTGAAAAACTGTTTTTT CASSLFGTEGEKLFF
TRBJ2-2 . . TRBV7-8 TGTGCCAGCAGCCCCCTAAGGGACTTAGCGAACACCGGGGAGCTGTTTTTT CASSPLRDLANTGELFF
TRBJ1-1 . . TRBV18 TGTGCCAGCTCAGGGACTGCGGACACTGAAGCTTTCTTT CASSGTADTEAFF
TRBJ1-2 . . TRBV4-1 TGCGCCAGCAGCCCGGAGGATCGCTATGGCTACACCTTC CASSPEDRYGYTF
TRBJ1-5 . . TRBV24-1 TGTGCCACCAGTGATTTGGACAGTGATCAGCCCCAGCATTTT CATSDLDSDQPQHF
TRBJ1-1 . . TRBV6-5 TGTGCCAGCAGTTACGCGACATCGAACACTGAAGCTTTCTTT CASSYATSNTEAFF
TRBJ2-7 . TRBD2 TRBV9 TGTGCCAGCAGCGTAGGGGGACTAGTTTACGAGCAGTACTTC CASSVGGLVYEQYF
TRBJ1-4 . . TRBV30 TGTGCCAGGGCGCCCTCCCGCACAACTAATGAAAAACTGTTTTTT CARAPSRTTNEKLFF
TRBJ2-2 . . TRBV19 TGTGCCAGTAGTATAGAAAGAAGGGCCGGGGAGCTGTTTTTT CASSIERRAGELFF
TRBJ2-5 . TRBD1 TRBV29-1 TGCAGCGTGGGCTGGGACAGGGGGAGAGAGACCCAGTACTTC CSVGWDRGRETQYF
TRBJ2-3 once . TRBV14 TGTGCCAGCAGCCACCTCCCCGATAGCACAGATACGCAGTATTTT CASSHLPDSTDTQYF
TRBJ2-7 . TRBD2 TRBV7-9 TGTGCCAGCAGCTTATCTGAGCGGGGCTACGAGCAGTACTTC CASSLSERGYEQYF
TRBJ1-5 . . TRBV27 TGTGCCAGCTCCCGCGGTCCCTATAGCAATCAGCCCCAGCATTTT CASSRGPYSNQPQHF
TRBJ1-5 . . TRBV6-5 TGTGCCAGCAGTCTGACTACAGGGAGCAATCAGCCCCAGCATTTT CASSLTTGSNQPQHF
TRBJ2-1 . . TRBV10-3 TGTGCCATCAGTGAGTCGGACGGTGGTGAGCAGTTCTTC CAISESDGGEQFF
TRBJ1-2 . . TRBV7-9 TGTGCCAGCAGCAGAGACCGGCCTTTGAGCTATGGCTACACCTTC CASSRDRPLSYGYTF